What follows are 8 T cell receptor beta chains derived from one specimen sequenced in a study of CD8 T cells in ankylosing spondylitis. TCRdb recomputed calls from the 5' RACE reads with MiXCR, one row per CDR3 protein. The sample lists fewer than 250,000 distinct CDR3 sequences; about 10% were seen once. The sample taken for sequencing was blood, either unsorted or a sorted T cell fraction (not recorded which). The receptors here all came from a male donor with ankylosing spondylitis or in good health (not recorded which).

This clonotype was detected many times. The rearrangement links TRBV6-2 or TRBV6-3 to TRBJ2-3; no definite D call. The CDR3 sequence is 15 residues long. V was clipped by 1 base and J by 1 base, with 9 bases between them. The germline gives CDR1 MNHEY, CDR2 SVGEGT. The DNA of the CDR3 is TGTGCCAGCAGTTACTTTTCGGCGGGCACAGATACGCAGTATTTT. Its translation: CASSYFSAGTDTQYF.

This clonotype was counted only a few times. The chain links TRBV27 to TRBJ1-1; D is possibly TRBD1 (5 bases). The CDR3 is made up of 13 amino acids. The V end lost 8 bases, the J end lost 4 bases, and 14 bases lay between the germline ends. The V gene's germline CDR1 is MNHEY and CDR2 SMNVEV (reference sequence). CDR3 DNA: TGTGCCAGCCGCATAAGGGGAGGCACTGAAGCTTTCTTT. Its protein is CASRIRGGTEAFF.

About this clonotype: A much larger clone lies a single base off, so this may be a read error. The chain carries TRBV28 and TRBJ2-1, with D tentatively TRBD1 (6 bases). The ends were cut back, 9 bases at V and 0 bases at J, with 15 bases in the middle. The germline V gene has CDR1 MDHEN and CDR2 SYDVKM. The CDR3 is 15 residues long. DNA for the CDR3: TGTGCCAGAAGGGGGACCGCGAGCTCCTACAATGAGCAGTTCTTC. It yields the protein CARRGTASSYNEQFF.

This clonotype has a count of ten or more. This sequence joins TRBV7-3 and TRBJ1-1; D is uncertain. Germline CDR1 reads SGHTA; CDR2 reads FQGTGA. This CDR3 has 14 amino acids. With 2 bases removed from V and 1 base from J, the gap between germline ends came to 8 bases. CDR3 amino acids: CASSLSHGNTEAFF. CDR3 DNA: TGTGCCAGCAGCTTATCGCACGGGAACACTGAAGCTTTCTTT.

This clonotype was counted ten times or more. CDR3 sequence (DNA): TGTGCCAGCAGCGGGGACAGACGGTCCTACGAGCAGTACTTC. It yields the protein CASSGDRRSYEQYF. This chain links TRBV4-2 with TRBJ2-7, with TRBD1 matching 7 bases. The CDR3 totals 14 residues. The ends lost 5 bases at V and 1 base at J; junction bases unmatched: 5. Germline V lookup: CDR1 LGHNA, CDR2 YNFKEQ.

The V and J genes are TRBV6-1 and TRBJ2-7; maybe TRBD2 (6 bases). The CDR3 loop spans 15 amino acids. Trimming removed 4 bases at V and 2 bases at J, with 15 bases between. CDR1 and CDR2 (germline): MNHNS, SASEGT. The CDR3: CASSGDSPIPYEQYF. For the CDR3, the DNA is TGTGCCAGCAGTGGGGACTCCCCCATTCCCTACGAGCAGTACTTC.

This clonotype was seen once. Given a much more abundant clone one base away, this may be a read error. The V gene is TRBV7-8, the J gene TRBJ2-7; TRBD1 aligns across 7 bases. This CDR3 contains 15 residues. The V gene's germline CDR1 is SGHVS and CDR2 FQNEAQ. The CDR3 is CDSSIRQGPSYEQYF. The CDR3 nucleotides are TGTGACAGCAGCATCAGACAGGGCCCCTCCTACGAGCAGTACTTC. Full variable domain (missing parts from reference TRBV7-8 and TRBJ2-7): GAGVSQSPRYKVAKRGQDVALRCDPISGHVSLFWYQQALGQGPEFLTYFQNEAQLDKSGLPSDRFFAERPEGSVSTLKIQRTQQEDSAVYLCDSSIRQGPSYEQYFGPGTRLTVT.

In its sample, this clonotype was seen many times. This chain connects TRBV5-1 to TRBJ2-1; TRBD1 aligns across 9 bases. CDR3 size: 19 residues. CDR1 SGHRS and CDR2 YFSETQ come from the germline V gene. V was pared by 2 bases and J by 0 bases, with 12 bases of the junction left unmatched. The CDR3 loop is CASSLKTGGTISSYNEQFF. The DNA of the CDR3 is TGCGCCAGCAGCTTAAAGACAGGGGGGACCATCAGCTCCTACAATGAGCAGTTCTTC.